Given below is one TCR beta chain in context. The germline V and J ends were trimmed by 4 bases and 8 bases, with 17 bases remaining between them. CDR3 length: 14 amino acids. The V gene's germline CDR1 is SQVTM and CDR2 ANQGSEA. This specimen belongs to a study of PD-L1 blockade in urothelial cancer. Across the study: Patients commenced atezolizumab in 2014, and it was given at 1,200 mg intravenously every 3 weeks. Male sex and bladder-origin urothelial cancer characterized about 85% of the roughly 29 patients.

Locally advanced or metastatic urothelial carcinoma affected the patients. Anywhere from 1 to 8 samples came from each patient, spanning pretreatment and on-treatment. Produced via immunoSEQ multiplex PCR; TCRdb's table is partial and in-frame only. The table shows 20,000 to 25,000 clones, with approximately 88% occurring only once. The sample in question was PBMCs, obtained around atezolizumab (anti-PD-L1) treatment. This receptor was taken from a man in his 70s with urothelial cancer. The rearrangement uses TRBV29-1 and TRBJ1-4; perhaps TRBD1 as D (6 bases). The CDR3 is CSVGVSGVREKLFF. The CDR3 nucleotides read TGCAGCGTTGGAGTCTCAGGGGTGAGGGAAAAACTGTTTTTT.